This record covers a single T cell receptor beta chain. Method: immunoSEQ multiplex PCR; TCRdb's copy keeps in-frame clones and lacks some. Found here are hundreds of thousands of clones, about nine tenths of them singletons; the top ten hold around 1.5%. The CDR3 is 17 amino acids. The germline gives CDR1 LGHDT, CDR2 YNNKEL (reference sequence). Trimming took off 2 bases at V and 5 bases at J, with 16 bases between the two ends. This sample stems from a study of blood T cell repertoires in COVID-19. Study-level background: Some COVID-19 samples were acute and others convalescent; all came from the United States, Italy and Spain.

What was sequenced was peripheral blood. The sequence was collected from a woman aged 60-75 years who had recovered from COVID-19. The chain has TRBV3-1 (or the pseudogene TRBV3-2) and TRBJ1-6; D unclear. In nucleotides, the CDR3 is TGTGCCAGCAGCCAAAATCCCCCTTCTACAGATAATTCACCCCTCCACTTT. This sequence encodes CASSQNPPSTDNSPLHF.